A single count supports the clone carrying this T cell receptor beta chain. Its target is not known. This entry belongs to a study of OX40 agonist ivuxolimab in advanced cancers. Study results and caveats: Also present in some nonresponders was a low level of normalized T-cell clonal expansion.

CDR3 size: 14 residues. The J segment lost 5 bases and the V segment lost 4 bases, leaving 6 bases of the junction unmatched. The V gene's germline CDR1 is PRHDT and CDR2 FYEKMQ (reference sequence). Profiling relied on immunoSEQ multiplex PCR, and the TCRdb table lists in-frame clones only, not all of them. The sample lists more than 80,000 clones, 90% to 95% occurring once. The chain joins TRBV13 to TRBJ1-1, with TRBD1 matching 8 bases. The TCR originated in an adult with an advanced solid tumor such as melanoma, head and neck, liver or kidney cancer. The sample was CD4+ or CD8+ T cells sorted from blood, taken in a trial of the OX40 agonist ivuxolimab. CDR3 protein: CASSSPTGGTEAFF. The CDR3 DNA follows: TGTGCCAGCAGCTCTCCCACAGGGGGGACTGAAGCTTTCTTT.